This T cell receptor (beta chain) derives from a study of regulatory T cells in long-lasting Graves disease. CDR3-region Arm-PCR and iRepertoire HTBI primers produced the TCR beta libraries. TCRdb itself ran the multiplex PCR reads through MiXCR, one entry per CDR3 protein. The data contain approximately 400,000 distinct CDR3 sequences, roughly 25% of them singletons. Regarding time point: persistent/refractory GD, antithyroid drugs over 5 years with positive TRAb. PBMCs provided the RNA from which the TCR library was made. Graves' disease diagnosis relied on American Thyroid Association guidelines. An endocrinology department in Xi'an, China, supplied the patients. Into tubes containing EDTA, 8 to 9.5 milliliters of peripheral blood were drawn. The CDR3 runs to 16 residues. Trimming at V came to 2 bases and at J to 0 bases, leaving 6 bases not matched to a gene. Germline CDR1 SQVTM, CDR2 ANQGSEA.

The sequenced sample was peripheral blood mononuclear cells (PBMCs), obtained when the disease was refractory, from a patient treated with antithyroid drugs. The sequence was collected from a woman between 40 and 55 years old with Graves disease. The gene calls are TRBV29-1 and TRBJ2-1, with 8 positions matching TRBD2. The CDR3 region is CSVEIAGRSSYNEQFF. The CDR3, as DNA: TGCAGCGTTGAAATAGCGGGACGGAGCTCCTACAATGAGCAGTTCTTC.